Following are 3 T cell receptor beta chains from one sample sequenced in a study of early T cells in non-severe SARS-CoV-2 infection. Via MiXCR, TCRdb re-called the 5' RACE reads, giving one row per CDR3 protein. Of around 100,000 distinct CDR3 sequences listed, 15% to 20% are singletons. The specimen was whole blood. The origin of the receptors is an adult who was a healthcare worker with PCR-confirmed SARS-CoV-2 infection or an uninfected control (not recorded which).

This clonotype was detected a few times. V usage is TRBV28 and J usage is TRBJ2-7; D may correspond to TRBD1 or TRBD2 (5 bases each). V lost 11 bases and J 1 base, leaving 12 bases between the germline ends. CDR3 length equals 12 residues. CDR1 and CDR2 (germline): MDHEN, SYDVKM. CDR3 sequence: CAVQEVSYEQYF. As DNA, the CDR3 is TGTGCCGTACAGGAGGTTTCCTACGAGCAGTACTTC.

This clonotype was seen many times. V usage is TRBV29-1 and J usage is TRBJ2-1; 8 bases fit TRBD2. Germline CDR1 SQVTM, CDR2 ANQGSEA. Trimming at V came to 7 bases and at J to 12 bases, leaving 11 bases not matched to a gene. The length of the CDR3 is 12 residues. The CDR3 protein is CSGMGLDGGQFF. The CDR3 bases are TGCAGCGGTATGGGACTAGACGGAGGGCAGTTCTTC.

The chain has TRBV7-9 and TRBJ2-7; D is undetermined. The ends were cut back, 3 bases at V and 1 base at J, with 7 bases in the middle. The CDR3 spans 13 residues. Per the germline V gene, CDR1 is SEHNR and CDR2 is FQNEAQ (reference sequence). In DNA, the CDR3 is TGTGCCAGCAGCTTTCAAGAATCCTACGAGCAGTACTTC. Its protein product is CASSFQESYEQYF.